These T cell receptor beta chains were read from a single sample in a study of blood T cell repertoires in COVID-19. The table came from immunoSEQ multiplex PCR; TCRdb's copy has only in-frame clones and leaves some out. The repertoire holds 240,000 or so clones, with more than 70% as singletons. The sequenced material came from peripheral blood. These receptors were collected from a woman aged 40 to 49 who had recovered from COVID-19. Both conserved end residues are part of each CDR3. The D gene is left open where the match is weak. Part of the rows lack a size; the others show once, few, many or a class for expanded clones.

TRBJ2-1 TRBV5-1 TRBD2 once TGCGCCAGCAGCCCCCCGGGGGGAGGGTACAATGAGCAGTTCTTC CASSPPGGGYNEQFF
TRBJ1-1 TRBV14 TRBD1 once TGTGCCAGCAGCCAACGGACAGGGGCAGGCACTGAAGCTTTCTTT CASSQRTGAGTEAFF
TRBJ2-5 TRBV9 TRBD2 - TGTGCCAGCAGCCCGGGACTAGCGGGAGAGACCCAGTACTTC CASSPGLAGETQYF
TRBJ1-2 TRBV19 TRBD1 - TGTGCCAGTAGAGCGGACAGGGGGCGATTTGGCTACACCTTC CASRADRGRFGYTF
TRBJ1-3 TRBV7-2 - - TGTGCCAGCAGCCCCCCGGGTGGAAACACCATATATTTT CASSPPGGNTIYF
TRBJ2-3 TRBV19 TRBD2 - TGTGCCAGTAGTACCCCCCCCACTAGCGGCAGGATCGCAGATACGCAGTATTTT CASSTPPTSGRIADTQYF
TRBJ2-3 TRBV11-3 TRBD2 - TGTGCCAGCAGCTTAGGGGCCATAGCGGGAGACGCAGATACGCAGTATTTT CASSLGAIAGDADTQYF
TRBJ2-6 TRBV30 - few TGTGCCTGGAGTGTACGGTCCTCTGGGGCCAACGTCCTGACTTTC CAWSVRSSGANVLTF
TRBJ2-7 TRBV27 - - TGTGCCAGCAGTTTATCCGGAGGGTTTACCTACGAGCAGTACTTC CASSLSGGFTYEQYF
TRBJ2-4 TRBV6-1 TRBD2 - TGTGCCAGCAGTGAACCCAGCGGGAGACCCAAAAACATTCAGTACTTC CASSEPSGRPKNIQYF